The source of this T cell receptor beta chain is a study of cytomegalovirus exposure and HLA in healthy donors. Concerning this clone itself: What it recognizes is unknown.

Regarding the study as a whole: Common viral pathogens were later found to be apparently linked to several of the most significant clusters. Rates of TCR association differed by HLA locus in a later analysis, with DRB1 highest and HLA-C lowest. Most of the TCR beta V segments (in an earlier analysis) were productive either about 87% or about 30% of the time.

V dropped 4 bases and J dropped 1 base, with 14 bases sitting between them. Germline assignment: CDR1 SQVTM and CDR2 ANQGSEA. The CDR3 totals 14 residues. The PCR had 60 Vbeta and 13 Jbeta primers. Measured with immunoSEQ multiplex PCR; TCRdb has only the in-frame clones, and not every one. In the table there are 200,000 to 250,000 clones, roughly 84% of which are singletons. What was sequenced was PBMCs. The TCR was taken from a human donor in good health. This sequence joins TRBV29-1 and TRBJ2-7; D gene uncertain. For the CDR3, the DNA is TGCAGCGTTGTTAAAAATGGAGTATCCTACGAGCAGTACTTC. It specifies CSVVKNGVSYEQYF.